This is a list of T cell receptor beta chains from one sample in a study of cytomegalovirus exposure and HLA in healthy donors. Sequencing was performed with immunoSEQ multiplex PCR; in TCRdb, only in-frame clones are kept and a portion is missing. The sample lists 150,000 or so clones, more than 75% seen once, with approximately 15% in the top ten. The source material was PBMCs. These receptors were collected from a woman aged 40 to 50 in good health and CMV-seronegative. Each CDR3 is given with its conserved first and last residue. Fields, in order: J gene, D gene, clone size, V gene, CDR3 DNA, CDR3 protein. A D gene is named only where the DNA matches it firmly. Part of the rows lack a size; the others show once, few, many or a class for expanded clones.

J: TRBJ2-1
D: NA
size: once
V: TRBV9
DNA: TGTGCCAGCAGCGTAGGGTCAGGAGGGAACAATGAGCAGTTCTTC
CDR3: CASSVGSGGNNEQFF

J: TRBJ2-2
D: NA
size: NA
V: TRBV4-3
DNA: TGCGCCAGCAGCCCACAGTGGGGGCCGAACACCGGGGAGCTGTTTTTT
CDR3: CASSPQWGPNTGELFF

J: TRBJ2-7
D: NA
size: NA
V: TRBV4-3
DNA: TGCGCCAGCAGCCAAGTGGTCGACAGCAACTACGAGCAGTACTTC
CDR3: CASSQVVDSNYEQYF

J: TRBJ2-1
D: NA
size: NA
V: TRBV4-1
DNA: TGCGCCAGCAGTTTGGGGAGGGGGGACAATGAGCAGTTCTTC
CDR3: CASSLGRGDNEQFF

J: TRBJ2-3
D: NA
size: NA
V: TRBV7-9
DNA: TGTGCCAGCAGCGAGACAGCGAGTCAAGATACGCAGTATTTT
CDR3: CASSETASQDTQYF

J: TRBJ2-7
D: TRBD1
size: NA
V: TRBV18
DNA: TGTGCCAGCTCACAACAGGGGTACGAGCAGTACTTC
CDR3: CASSQQGYEQYF

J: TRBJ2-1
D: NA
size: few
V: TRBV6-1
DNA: TGTGCCAGCAGTGACTCGAACAGGGCTAGCAATGAGCAGTTCTTC
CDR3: CASSDSNRASNEQFF

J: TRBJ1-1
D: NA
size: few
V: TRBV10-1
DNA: TGCGCCAGCAGTGACTCCTACGGGGAAGCTTTCTTT
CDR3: CASSDSYGEAFF

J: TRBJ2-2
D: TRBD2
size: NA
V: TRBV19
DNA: TGTGCCAGTCACTCATGGCTAGCGGAGAACACCGGGGAGCTGTTTTTT
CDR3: CASHSWLAENTGELFF

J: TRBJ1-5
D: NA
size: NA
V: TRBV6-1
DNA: TGTGCCAGCAGTGAAGCCGGGACAAGCCGGGCCCAGCATTTT
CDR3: CASSEAGTSRAQHF

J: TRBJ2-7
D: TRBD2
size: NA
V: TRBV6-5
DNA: TGTGCCAGCAGTTGGACTAGCGGGAGGATATACGAGCAGTACTTC
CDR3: CASSWTSGRIYEQYF

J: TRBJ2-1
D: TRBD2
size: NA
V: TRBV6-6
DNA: TGTGCTCCCGGGACTAGCGGGAGCCGATACAATGAGCAGTTCTTC
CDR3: CAPGTSGSRYNEQFF

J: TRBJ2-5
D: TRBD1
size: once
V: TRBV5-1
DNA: TGCGCCAGCAGCCGCCGGGACAGGGGAAGGGAGACCCAGTACTTC
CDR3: CASSRRDRGRETQYF

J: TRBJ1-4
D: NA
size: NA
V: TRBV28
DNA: TGTGCCAGCAGGAATCCGGGACTCCTTAATGAAAAACTGTTTTTT
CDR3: CASRNPGLLNEKLFF

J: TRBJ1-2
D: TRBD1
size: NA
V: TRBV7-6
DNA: TGTGCCAGCAGCTTAGGACAGGGGGCGCTTAACTATGGCTACACCTTC
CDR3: CASSLGQGALNYGYTF

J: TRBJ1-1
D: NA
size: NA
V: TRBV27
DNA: TGTGCCAGCAGTTTATCCAGAAACACTGAAGCTTTCTTT
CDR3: CASSLSRNTEAFF

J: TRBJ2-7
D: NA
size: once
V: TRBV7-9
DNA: TGTGCCAGCAGTACCACCAGTTTGATCTCCTACGAGCAGTACTTC
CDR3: CASSTTSLISYEQYF